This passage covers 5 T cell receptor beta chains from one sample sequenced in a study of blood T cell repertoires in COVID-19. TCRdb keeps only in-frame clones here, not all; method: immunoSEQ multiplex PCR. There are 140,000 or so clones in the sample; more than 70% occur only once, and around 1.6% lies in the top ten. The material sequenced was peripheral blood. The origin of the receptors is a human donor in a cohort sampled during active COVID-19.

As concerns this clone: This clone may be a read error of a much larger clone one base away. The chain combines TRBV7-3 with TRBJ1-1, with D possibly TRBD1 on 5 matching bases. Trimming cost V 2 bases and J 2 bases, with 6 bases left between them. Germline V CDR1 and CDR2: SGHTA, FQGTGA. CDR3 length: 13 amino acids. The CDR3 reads CASSLQGNTEAFF. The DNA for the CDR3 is TGTGCCAGCAGCTTACAGGGTAACACTGAAGCTTTCTTT.

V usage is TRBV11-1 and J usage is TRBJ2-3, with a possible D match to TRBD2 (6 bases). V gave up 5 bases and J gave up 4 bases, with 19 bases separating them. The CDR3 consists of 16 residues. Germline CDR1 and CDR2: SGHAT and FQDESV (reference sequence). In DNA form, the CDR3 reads TGTGCCAGCAGCCAAATGAGCGGGTGGGGCCCAGATACGCAGTATTTT. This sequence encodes CASSQMSGWGPDTQYF.

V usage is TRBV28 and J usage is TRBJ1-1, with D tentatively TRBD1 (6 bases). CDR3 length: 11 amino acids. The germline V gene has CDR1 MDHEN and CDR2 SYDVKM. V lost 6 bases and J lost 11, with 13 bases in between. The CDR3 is CASSQQGIAFF. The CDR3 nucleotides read TGTGCCAGCAGCCAACAGGGTATCGCTTTCTTT. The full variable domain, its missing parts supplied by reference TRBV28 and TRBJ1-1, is DVKVTQSSRYLVKRTGEKVFLECVQDMDHENMFWYRQDPGLGLRLIYFSYDVKMKEKGDIPEGYSVSREKKERFSLILESASTNQTSMYLCASSQQGIAFFGQGTRLTVV.

The CDR3 DNA is TGTGCTAGTGGTCCCCCCACTGGTAGCTCCTACGAGCAGTACTTC. Its translation is CASGPPTGSSYEQYF. The chain links TRBV12-5 to TRBJ2-7; no clear D gene. Trimming pared 5 bases from V and 0 bases from J, leaving 14 bases between. The length of the CDR3 is 15 residues. Per germline, CDR1 LGHNT and CDR2 FRNRAP.

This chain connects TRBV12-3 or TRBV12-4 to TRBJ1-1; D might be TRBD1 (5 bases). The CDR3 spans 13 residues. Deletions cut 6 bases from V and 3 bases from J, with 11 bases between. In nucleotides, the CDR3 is TGTGCCAGCAGCCCACCGGGGGACACTGAAGCTTTCTTT. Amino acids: CASSPPGDTEAFF.